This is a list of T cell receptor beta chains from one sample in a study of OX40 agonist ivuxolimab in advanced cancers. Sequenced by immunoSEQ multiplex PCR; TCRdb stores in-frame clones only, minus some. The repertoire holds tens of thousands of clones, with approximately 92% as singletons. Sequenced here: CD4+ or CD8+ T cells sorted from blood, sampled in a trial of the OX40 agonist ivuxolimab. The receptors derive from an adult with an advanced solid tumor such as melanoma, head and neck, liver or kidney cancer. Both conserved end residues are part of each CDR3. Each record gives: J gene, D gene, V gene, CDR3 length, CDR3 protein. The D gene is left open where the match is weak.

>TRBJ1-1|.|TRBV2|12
CASRDSHTEAFF
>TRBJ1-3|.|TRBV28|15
CASSFVSSRTSPIYF
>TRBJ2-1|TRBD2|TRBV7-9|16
CASSTWTSGNWDEQFF
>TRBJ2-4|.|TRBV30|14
CAWAKRLEKNIQYF
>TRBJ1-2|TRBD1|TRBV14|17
CASSQEVGTGGMFGYTF
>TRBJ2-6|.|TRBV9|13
CASSVDGANVLTF
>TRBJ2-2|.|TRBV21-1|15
CASRPPRTVTWELFF
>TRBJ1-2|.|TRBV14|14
CASSPTSGPYGYTF
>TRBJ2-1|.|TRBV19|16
CASSIDEEGNYNEQFF
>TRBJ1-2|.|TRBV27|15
CASSLSSAANYGYTF
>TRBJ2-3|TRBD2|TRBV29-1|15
CSASTSGRAGDTQYF
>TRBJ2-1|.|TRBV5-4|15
CASSLGGTRGDEQFF
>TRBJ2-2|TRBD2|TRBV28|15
CASLAGRANTGELFF
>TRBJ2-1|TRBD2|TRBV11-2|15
CASSLIAGGYDEQFF
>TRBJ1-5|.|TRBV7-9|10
CASSPQPQHF
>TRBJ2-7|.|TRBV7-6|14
CASSSGPAADEQYF
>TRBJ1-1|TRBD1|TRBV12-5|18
CASGLVRDRARENTEAFF